The sequence of this T cell receptor (beta chain) was determined in a study of identical twins. This clonotype was seen a few times. A read error may produce the germline difference seen at one junction end. A universal primer site was created by template switching, with the cDNA bearing unique molecular identifiers. TCRdb processed the 5' RACE reads anew with MiXCR; each CDR3 protein has one entry. The table shows about 530,000 distinct CDR3 sequences, with around 22% occurring only once. Looked up from germline, CDR1 is SGHAT and CDR2 is FQNNGV. The CDR3 loop spans 13 amino acids. The sample was also linked to a second study, of yellow fever vaccine responses in identical twins. In that study: The authors reported partly convergent, partly personalized vaccine responses in identical twins.

V and J are TRBV11-2 and TRBJ2-1; the D gene could be TRBD1 or TRBD2 (5 bases each). Sequencing input: CD4+ T cells sorted from blood. The clonotype originates from a woman younger than 30 in good health. The CDR3 loop reads CASSLDPLTGRLF. In nucleotides, the CDR3 is TGTGCCAGCAGCTTAGACCCCTTGACGGGGCGACTCTTC.